This T cell receptor beta chain was profiled in a study of T cell changes during pregnancy in multiple sclerosis. The CDR3 contains 16 residues. V was clipped by 2 bases and J by 0 bases; unmatched bases: 2. The data were produced by immunoSEQ multiplex PCR, yet TCRdb's version contains in-frame clones alone and is incomplete. The repertoire holds almost 50,000 clones, with 92% as singletons. This TCR came from a female donor with multiple sclerosis, enrolled in a pregnancy study. The chain joins TRBV23-1 to TRBJ1-5; 9 nucleotides match TRBD1. TRBV23-1 is an ORF, and what it does is uncertain. The sequencing here drew on peripheral blood, taken after pregnancy. DNA for the CDR3: TGCGCCAGCAGTCAACCACAGGGGGCTAGCAATCAGCCCCAGCATTTT. Translating it yields CASSQPQGASNQPQHF.